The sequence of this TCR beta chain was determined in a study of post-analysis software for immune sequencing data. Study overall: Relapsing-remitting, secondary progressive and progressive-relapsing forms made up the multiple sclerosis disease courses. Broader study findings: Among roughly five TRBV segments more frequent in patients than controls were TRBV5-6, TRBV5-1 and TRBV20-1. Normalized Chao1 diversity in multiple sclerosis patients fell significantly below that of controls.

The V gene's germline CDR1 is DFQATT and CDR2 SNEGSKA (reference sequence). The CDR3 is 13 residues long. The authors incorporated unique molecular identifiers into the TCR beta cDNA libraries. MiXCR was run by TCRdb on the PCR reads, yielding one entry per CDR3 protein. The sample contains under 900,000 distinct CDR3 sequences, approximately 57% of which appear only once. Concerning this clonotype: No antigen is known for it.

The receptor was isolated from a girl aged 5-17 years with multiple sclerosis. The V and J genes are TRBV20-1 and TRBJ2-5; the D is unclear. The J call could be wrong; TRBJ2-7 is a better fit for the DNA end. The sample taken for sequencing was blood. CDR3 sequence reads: CSAIDTMTYEQYF. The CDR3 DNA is TGCAGTGCCATCGACACGATGACCTACGAGCAGTACTTC.